The clone carrying this T cell receptor beta chain was counted only a few times. Measured with immunoSEQ multiplex PCR; TCRdb has only the in-frame clones, and not every one. This sample has a few hundred thousand clones, with more than 65% found just once. The data belong to a study of blood T cell repertoires in COVID-19. This CDR3 is 15 amino acids long. Germline V gives CDR1 LNHDA, CDR2 SQIVND (reference sequence). Trimming left V 1 base short and J 1 base short, with 10 bases between. The genes are TRBV19 and TRBJ1-1; no reliable D call. Sequenced material: peripheral blood. This clonotype was sampled from a woman of 80 years or more with acute or convalescent COVID-19. The CDR3: CASSIVGVRNTEAFF. DNA of the CDR3: TGTGCCAGTAGTATAGTCGGGGTGAGGAACACTGAAGCTTTCTTT.